The clone carrying this T cell receptor (beta chain) was counted once. As yet, its antigen is unknown. The data were obtained in a study of identifying expanded T cells in peripheral blood. General observations from the study: Roughly two-week clone count variance significantly increased as total template count grew. Technical replicates showed around 1.3 changed clones; approximately 2 weeks 15 to 20; four weeks 19.

Healthy donors had no documented immune events, such as infections, while sampled. CDR3 length: 14 residues. CDR1 SGHVS and CDR2 FQNEAQ come from the germline V gene. With 1 base removed from V and 7 bases from J, the gap between germline ends came to 14 bases. Produced via immunoSEQ multiplex PCR; TCRdb's table is partial and in-frame only. The table records some 100,000 clones, about 85% of them present only once. The chain recombines TRBV7-8 with TRBJ2-7; D possibly corresponds to TRBD1 (6 bases). This TCR was recovered from a person aged 18 to 70 in good health. Sequencing input: blood. CDR3 coding DNA: TGTGCCAGCAGCTTAGACAGGGTTCGGCGAGAGCAGTACTTC. Its protein product is CASSLDRVRREQYF.